A selection of T cell receptor beta chains follows, all from one sample in a study of blood T cell repertoires in COVID-19. The protocol was immunoSEQ multiplex PCR, while the TCRdb copy is restricted to in-frame clones and leaves out a portion. The sample lists almost 200,000 clones, about 85% occurring once. Sequencing was carried out using peripheral blood. The receptors were sampled from a man in his fifties or sixties with COVID-19, enrolled during active disease. Each CDR3 is given with its conserved first and last residue. The order of the fields is D gene, V gene, J gene, clone size, CDR3 DNA, CDR3 protein. A D gene is named only where the DNA matches it firmly. Clone sizes are given selectively: once, few, many, or a class where the clone is expanded.

d_call: -; v_call: TRBV5-5; j_call: TRBJ2-2; clone_size: few; cdr3_nt: TGTGCCAGCAGCTTAGAAAAGGGACAGAACACCGGGGAGCTGTTTTTT; cdr3_aa: CASSLEKGQNTGELFF
d_call: TRBD2; v_call: TRBV6-1; j_call: TRBJ2-3; clone_size: -; cdr3_nt: TGTGCCAGCAGTGAACGGGCGGGAGGGAGCACAGATACGCAGTATTTT; cdr3_aa: CASSERAGGSTDTQYF
d_call: -; v_call: TRBV4-3; j_call: TRBJ1-5; clone_size: -; cdr3_nt: TGCGCCAGCAGCCGAGTATGGGGGGAGCCCCAGCATTTT; cdr3_aa: CASSRVWGEPQHF
d_call: -; v_call: TRBV29-1; j_call: TRBJ1-2; clone_size: -; cdr3_nt: TGCAGCGCCTGGGGGGGCCTCTGGGGCTACACCTTC; cdr3_aa: CSAWGGLWGYTF
d_call: -; v_call: TRBV7-9; j_call: TRBJ1-2; clone_size: -; cdr3_nt: TGTGCCAGCAGCTTCGACGGGGAGAACTATGGCTACACCTTC; cdr3_aa: CASSFDGENYGYTF
d_call: -; v_call: TRBV7-2; j_call: TRBJ2-4; clone_size: -; cdr3_nt: TGTGCCAGCAGCTTAGCGACGGACAGACCCATTCAGTACTTC; cdr3_aa: CASSLATDRPIQYF
d_call: -; v_call: TRBV11-2; j_call: TRBJ1-1; clone_size: once; cdr3_nt: TGTGCCAGCAGCTTAGGGGGGTGGGAAGTGCGGGAGGCTTTCTTT; cdr3_aa: CASSLGGWEVREAFF
d_call: TRBD1; v_call: TRBV7-9; j_call: TRBJ1-5; clone_size: -; cdr3_nt: TGTGCCAGCAGCTTAGGCGCAGGGGGATTGGGCAATCAGCCCCAGCATTTT; cdr3_aa: CASSLGAGGLGNQPQHF
d_call: TRBD1; v_call: TRBV28; j_call: TRBJ1-4; clone_size: -; cdr3_nt: TGTGCCAGCAGTCAGGGACAGAATGAAAAACTGTTTTTT; cdr3_aa: CASSQGQNEKLFF
d_call: TRBD1; v_call: TRBV10-2; j_call: TRBJ1-1; clone_size: -; cdr3_nt: TGCGCCAGCAGTGACTCCTCCGGACAGGGGGGCACTGAAGCTTTCTTT; cdr3_aa: CASSDSSGQGGTEAFF
d_call: TRBD1; v_call: TRBV2; j_call: TRBJ1-1; clone_size: once; cdr3_nt: TGTGCATCCAGCACCGGACAGGGGGAGACTGAAGCTTTCTTT; cdr3_aa: CASSTGQGETEAFF
d_call: TRBD1; v_call: TRBV5-5; j_call: TRBJ2-7; clone_size: -; cdr3_nt: TGTGCCAGCAGCCCGCGACAGGGGCGCTGGAGCGGCGAGCAGTACTTC; cdr3_aa: CASSPRQGRWSGEQYF
d_call: TRBD1; v_call: TRBV4-3; j_call: TRBJ1-3; clone_size: -; cdr3_nt: TGCGCCAGCAGCCAAGTTTTGGACAGGGGCGGAAACACCATATATTTT; cdr3_aa: CASSQVLDRGGNTIYF
d_call: TRBD2; v_call: TRBV19; j_call: TRBJ2-7; clone_size: -; cdr3_nt: TGTGCCAGTAGGATCGCAGCGGGAAACTACGAGCAGTACTTC; cdr3_aa: CASRIAAGNYEQYF
d_call: -; v_call: TRBV3-1/TRBV3-2; j_call: TRBJ1-2; clone_size: -; cdr3_nt: TGTGCCAGCAGCCAAGTCGTAGGGCAGGGCTCTAACTATGGCTACACCTTC; cdr3_aa: CASSQVVGQGSNYGYTF
d_call: TRBD1; v_call: TRBV19; j_call: TRBJ2-3; clone_size: -; cdr3_nt: TGTGCCAGTAGGAAGAGGGGACAGGGGGCTTTAGATACGCAGTATTTT; cdr3_aa: CASRKRGQGALDTQYF
d_call: -; v_call: TRBV5-1; j_call: TRBJ1-6; clone_size: few; cdr3_nt: TGCGCCAGCAGCTTGGGAGTCGGGGGGGGGAATTCACCCCTCCACTTT; cdr3_aa: CASSLGVGGGNSPLHF
d_call: -; v_call: TRBV7-9; j_call: TRBJ1-4; clone_size: -; cdr3_nt: TGTGCCAGCAGCTTAGCCACTGGTGAAAAACTGTTTTTT; cdr3_aa: CASSLATGEKLFF
d_call: TRBD1; v_call: TRBV7-3; j_call: TRBJ2-1; clone_size: -; cdr3_nt: TGTGCCAGCAGCTTAATGGTGACAGGGGGCTACGGTGAGCAGTTCTTC; cdr3_aa: CASSLMVTGGYGEQFF
d_call: -; v_call: TRBV10-3; j_call: TRBJ2-1; clone_size: -; cdr3_nt: TGTGCCATCAGTGAGGTGCTGAGCTCCTACAATGAGCAGTTCTTC; cdr3_aa: CAISEVLSSYNEQFF
d_call: TRBD2; v_call: TRBV28; j_call: TRBJ2-1; clone_size: -; cdr3_nt: TGTGCCAGCCGGACTAGCGGCCCCCACAATGAGCAGTTCTTC; cdr3_aa: CASRTSGPHNEQFF
d_call: TRBD1; v_call: TRBV28; j_call: TRBJ1-1; clone_size: -; cdr3_nt: TGTGCCAGCAGTCTTCAGGGGGCTCTCCCCTCGGACACTGAAGCTTTCTTT; cdr3_aa: CASSLQGALPSDTEAFF
d_call: -; v_call: TRBV7-9; j_call: TRBJ1-4; clone_size: -; cdr3_nt: TGTGCCAGCAGCTTAGTTCGCACTACTAATGAAAAACTGTTTTTT; cdr3_aa: CASSLVRTTNEKLFF
d_call: TRBD1; v_call: TRBV7-9; j_call: TRBJ2-4; clone_size: -; cdr3_nt: TGTGCCAGCAGCTTAGAAGAGGGGGCTCCGTCCAAAAACATTCAGTACTTC; cdr3_aa: CASSLEEGAPSKNIQYF
d_call: -; v_call: TRBV4-1; j_call: TRBJ1-1; clone_size: -; cdr3_nt: TGCGCCAGCAGCCAACCCACAGGGACTATTGAAGCTTTCTTT; cdr3_aa: CASSQPTGTIEAFF
d_call: -; v_call: TRBV11-2; j_call: TRBJ1-6; clone_size: -; cdr3_nt: TGTGCCAGCAGCTCCCCAGGGTTTAATTCACCCCTCCACTTT; cdr3_aa: CASSSPGFNSPLHF
d_call: -; v_call: TRBV5-5; j_call: TRBJ1-6; clone_size: -; cdr3_nt: TGTGCCAGCAGCTTGACAGTCTATAATTCACCCCTCCACTTT; cdr3_aa: CASSLTVYNSPLHF
d_call: -; v_call: TRBV6-1; j_call: TRBJ2-6; clone_size: -; cdr3_nt: TGTGCCAGCAGTGAAACATTCCGTACTGGGGCCAACGTCCTGACTTTC; cdr3_aa: CASSETFRTGANVLTF
d_call: -; v_call: TRBV5-4; j_call: TRBJ1-1; clone_size: once; cdr3_nt: TGTGCCAGCAGCTTCATGGGGGGGCGAGACACTGAAGCTTTCTTT; cdr3_aa: CASSFMGGRDTEAFF
d_call: TRBD2; v_call: TRBV4-1; j_call: TRBJ2-1; clone_size: -; cdr3_nt: TGCGCCAGCACCCGGTCGCCTAGCGGGAGCCACAATGAGCAGTTCTTC; cdr3_aa: CASTRSPSGSHNEQFF
d_call: TRBD1; v_call: TRBV19; j_call: TRBJ1-2; clone_size: few; cdr3_nt: TGTGCCAGTAGTAATACAGGGGGTCAAGGCTACACCTTC; cdr3_aa: CASSNTGGQGYTF
d_call: TRBD1; v_call: TRBV18; j_call: TRBJ1-1; clone_size: -; cdr3_nt: TGTGCCAGCTCACTTCGAGACAGGGGAACGGCTTTCTTT; cdr3_aa: CASSLRDRGTAFF
d_call: -; v_call: TRBV5-1; j_call: TRBJ1-4; clone_size: -; cdr3_nt: TGCGCCAGCAGGGTAGGGGATAATGAAAAACTGTTTTTT; cdr3_aa: CASRVGDNEKLFF
d_call: TRBD2; v_call: TRBV27; j_call: TRBJ2-1; clone_size: -; cdr3_nt: TGTGCCAGCAGTGGAGGGACTAGCGGGAGGGTCTACAATGAGCAGTTCTTC; cdr3_aa: CASSGGTSGRVYNEQFF
d_call: -; v_call: TRBV12-3/TRBV12-4; j_call: TRBJ1-2; clone_size: few; cdr3_nt: TGTGCCAGCAGTTTGTCAGGGGACTATGGCTACACCTTC; cdr3_aa: CASSLSGDYGYTF
d_call: -; v_call: TRBV19; j_call: TRBJ1-4; clone_size: -; cdr3_nt: TGTGCCAGTAGTATTGAGGTGAATGAAAAACTGTTTTTT; cdr3_aa: CASSIEVNEKLFF
d_call: -; v_call: TRBV5-8; j_call: TRBJ1-1; clone_size: -; cdr3_nt: TGTGCCAGCAGCTCAATTAGAAACACTGAAGCTTTCTTT; cdr3_aa: CASSSIRNTEAFF
d_call: -; v_call: TRBV5-1; j_call: TRBJ2-2; clone_size: once; cdr3_nt: TGCGCCAGCAGCTCAGGAGGGACCGGGGAGCTGTTTTTT; cdr3_aa: CASSSGGTGELFF
d_call: -; v_call: TRBV30; j_call: TRBJ2-7; clone_size: -; cdr3_nt: TGTGCCTGGACCAAGCTCTACGAGCAGTACTTC; cdr3_aa: CAWTKLYEQYF
d_call: -; v_call: TRBV11-2; j_call: TRBJ2-7; clone_size: -; cdr3_nt: TGTGCCAGCAGCTTAGATACTGCGATCTACGAGCAGTACTTC; cdr3_aa: CASSLDTAIYEQYF
d_call: TRBD1; v_call: TRBV14; j_call: TRBJ2-7; clone_size: -; cdr3_nt: TGTGCCAGCAGCCAAGATTTTAGGACAGGTGATTCCTACGAGCAGTACTTC; cdr3_aa: CASSQDFRTGDSYEQYF
d_call: -; v_call: TRBV6-5; j_call: TRBJ2-4; clone_size: -; cdr3_nt: TGTGCCAGCAGTTCCCCTAGCTTGGGCAAAAACATTCAGTACTTC; cdr3_aa: CASSSPSLGKNIQYF
d_call: TRBD1; v_call: TRBV19; j_call: TRBJ1-2; clone_size: -; cdr3_nt: TGTGCCAGTAGTTTGGGTGACAGGGGATCATACTATGGCTACACCTTC; cdr3_aa: CASSLGDRGSYYGYTF
d_call: -; v_call: TRBV6-5; j_call: TRBJ2-7; clone_size: once; cdr3_nt: TGTGCCAGCTCCTGGGGGCTCGAGCAGTACTTC; cdr3_aa: CASSWGLEQYF
d_call: -; v_call: TRBV3-1/TRBV3-2; j_call: TRBJ2-5; clone_size: -; cdr3_nt: TGTGCCAGCAGCCATCCCGAGGTAAAGCAAGAGACCCAGTACTTC; cdr3_aa: CASSHPEVKQETQYF
d_call: -; v_call: TRBV10-3; j_call: TRBJ1-2; clone_size: -; cdr3_nt: TGTGCCATCAGCGGGATCCAGGAGGGCTATGGCTACACCTTC; cdr3_aa: CAISGIQEGYGYTF
d_call: TRBD1; v_call: TRBV5-5; j_call: TRBJ1-5; clone_size: few; cdr3_nt: TGTGCCAGCAGGCCATTCGGGACAGGGGAAGATCAGCCCCAGCATTTT; cdr3_aa: CASRPFGTGEDQPQHF
d_call: -; v_call: TRBV10-2; j_call: TRBJ2-1; clone_size: -; cdr3_nt: TGCGCCAGTAGCGGTTACAATGAGCAGTTCTTC; cdr3_aa: CASSGYNEQFF
d_call: -; v_call: TRBV7-7; j_call: TRBJ1-3; clone_size: -; cdr3_nt: TGTGCCAGCAGCTTTACCCTTGGACAGGGAAACACCATATATTTT; cdr3_aa: CASSFTLGQGNTIYF
d_call: -; v_call: TRBV28; j_call: TRBJ2-7; clone_size: -; cdr3_nt: TGTGCCAGCAGTCCCGGGACTGGAAATACCTACGAGCAGTACTTC; cdr3_aa: CASSPGTGNTYEQYF
d_call: TRBD2; v_call: TRBV11-2; j_call: TRBJ2-7; clone_size: -; cdr3_nt: TGTGCCAGCAGCCCTGGACTAGCGGGGCCCTACGAGCAGTACTTC; cdr3_aa: CASSPGLAGPYEQYF